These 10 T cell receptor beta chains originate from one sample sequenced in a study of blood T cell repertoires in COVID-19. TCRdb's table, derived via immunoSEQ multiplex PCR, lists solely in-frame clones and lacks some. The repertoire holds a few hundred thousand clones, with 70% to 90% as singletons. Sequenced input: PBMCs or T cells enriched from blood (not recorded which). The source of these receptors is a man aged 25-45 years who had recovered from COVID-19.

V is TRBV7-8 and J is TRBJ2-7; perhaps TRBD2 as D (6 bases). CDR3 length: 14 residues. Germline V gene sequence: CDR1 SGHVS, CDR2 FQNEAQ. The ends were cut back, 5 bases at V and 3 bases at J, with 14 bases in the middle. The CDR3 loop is CASSPLGRLYEQYF. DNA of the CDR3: TGTGCCAGCAGCCCCCTTGGGAGGCTCTACGAGCAGTACTTC.

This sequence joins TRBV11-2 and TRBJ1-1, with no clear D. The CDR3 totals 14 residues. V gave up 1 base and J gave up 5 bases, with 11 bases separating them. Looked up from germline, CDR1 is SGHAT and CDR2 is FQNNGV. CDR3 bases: TGTGCCAGCAGCTTAGCAATAGGACTGACTGAAGCTTTCTTT. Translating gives CASSLAIGLTEAFF. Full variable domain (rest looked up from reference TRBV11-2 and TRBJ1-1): EAGVAQSPRYKIIEKRQSVAFWCNPISGHATLYWYQQILGQGPKLLIQFQNNGVVDDSQLPKDRFSAERLKGVDSTLKIQPAKLEDSAVYLCASSLAIGLTEAFFGQGTRLTVV.

In nucleotides, the CDR3 is TGTGCCACCAGCGGTGTAGGGAGTAATCCCGAGCAGTTCTTC. Its translation is CATSGVGSNPEQFF. The V gene is TRBV24-1, the J gene TRBJ2-1; tentative D call: TRBD2 (5 bases). CDR1 is KGHDR, CDR2 SFDVKD, per germline. V shed 7 bases and J shed 10 bases, with 19 bases lying between them. This CDR3 is built from 14 residues.

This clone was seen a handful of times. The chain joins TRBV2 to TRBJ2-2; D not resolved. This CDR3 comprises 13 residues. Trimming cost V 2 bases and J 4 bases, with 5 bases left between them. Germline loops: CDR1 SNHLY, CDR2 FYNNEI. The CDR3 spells CASSEQITGELFF. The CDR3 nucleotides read TGTGCCAGCAGTGAACAGATCACCGGGGAGCTGTTTTTT.

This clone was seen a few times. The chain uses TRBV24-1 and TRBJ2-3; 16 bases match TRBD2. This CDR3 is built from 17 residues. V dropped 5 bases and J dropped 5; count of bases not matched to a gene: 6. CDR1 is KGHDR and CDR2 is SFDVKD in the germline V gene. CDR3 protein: CATSAGTSGGARDTQYF. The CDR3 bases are TGTGCCACCAGTGCCGGGACTAGCGGGGGGGCCAGAGATACGCAGTATTTT.

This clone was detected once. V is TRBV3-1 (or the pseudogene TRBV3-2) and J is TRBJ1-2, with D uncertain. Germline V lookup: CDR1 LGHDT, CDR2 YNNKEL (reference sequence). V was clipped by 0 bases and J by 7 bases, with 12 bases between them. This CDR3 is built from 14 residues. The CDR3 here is CASSQDPRMGGYTF. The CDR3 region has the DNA TGTGCCAGCAGCCAAGATCCGCGGATGGGTGGCTACACCTTC.

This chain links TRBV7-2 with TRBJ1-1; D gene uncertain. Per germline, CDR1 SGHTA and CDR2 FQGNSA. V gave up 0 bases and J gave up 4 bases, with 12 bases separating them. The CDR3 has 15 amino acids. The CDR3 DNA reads TGTGCCAGCAGCTTAGCGCTGGGAGTCCCCACTGAAGCTTTCTTT. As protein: CASSLALGVPTEAFF.

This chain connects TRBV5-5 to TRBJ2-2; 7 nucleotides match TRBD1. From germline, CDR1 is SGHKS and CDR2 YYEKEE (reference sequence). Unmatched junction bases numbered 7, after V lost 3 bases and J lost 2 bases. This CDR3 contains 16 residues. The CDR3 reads CASSSGQIINTGELFF. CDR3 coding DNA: TGTGCCAGCAGCTCGGGACAGATAATTAACACCGGGGAGCTGTTTTTT.

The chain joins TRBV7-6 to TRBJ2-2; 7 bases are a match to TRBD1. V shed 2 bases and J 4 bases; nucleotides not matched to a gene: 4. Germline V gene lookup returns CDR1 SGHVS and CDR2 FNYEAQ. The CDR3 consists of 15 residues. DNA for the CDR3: TGTGCCAGCAGCTTATACACAGGGGTCACCGGGGAGCTGTTTTTT. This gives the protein CASSLYTGVTGELFF.

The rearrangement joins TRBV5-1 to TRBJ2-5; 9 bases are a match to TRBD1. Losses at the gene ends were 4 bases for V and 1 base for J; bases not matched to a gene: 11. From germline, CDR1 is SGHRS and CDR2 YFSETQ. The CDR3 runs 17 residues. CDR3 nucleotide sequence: TGCGCCAGCAGCCCCCGGGACAGGGTACCCGGCCAAGAGACCCAGTACTTC. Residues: CASSPRDRVPGQETQYF.